The source of this T cell receptor beta chain is a study of CD8 T cells in ankylosing spondylitis. Whole-study results and caveats: Characteristic of ankylosing spondylitis blood, it appeared, was a TCR beta motif comprising roughly eight highly homologous variants.

The germline CDR1 and CDR2 sequences are SGHRS and YFSETQ. Trimming removed 4 bases from V and 4 bases from J, with 8 bases in between. This CDR3 has 13 residues. TCRdb called the 5' RACE reads again in MiXCR, with one record for every CDR3 protein. The repertoire has 300,000 to 350,000 distinct CDR3 sequences, roughly 14% of them found once; the top ten carry roughly 0.99%. As for this clonotype: The antigen is not known.

The material sequenced was blood, either unsorted or a sorted T cell fraction (not recorded which). The rearrangement links TRBV5-1 to TRBJ1-4; D is possibly TRBD1 (5 bases). This TCR came from a male donor with ankylosing spondylitis or in good health (not recorded which). The CDR3: CASSPGVNEKLFF. In DNA form, the CDR3 reads TGCGCCAGCAGCCCGGGGGTTAATGAAAAACTGTTTTTT.